This TCR beta chain was recorded in a study of blood T cell repertoires in COVID-19. Turning to the study itself: COVID-19 samples, acute and convalescent, were from the United States, Italy and Spain.

This clone has a handful of counts. V was clipped by 4 bases and J by 5 bases; unmatched bases: 4. Germline V gene data show CDR1 as SGHKS and CDR2 as YYEKEE (reference sequence). This CDR3 comprises 14 residues. Per the authors' pipeline: Cell counts per sample came from amplifying reference gene primers. Profiled with immunoSEQ multiplex PCR; TCRdb holds only in-frame clones, not every one. That table gives V, J and clone size, and the DNA gave D and trimming. The sample has around 170,000 clones; approximately 88% are singletons. This chain links TRBV5-5 with TRBJ2-4; 9 bases are shared with TRBD2. The sequence derives from a man in his 60s with acute or convalescent COVID-19. Sample: peripheral blood. CDR3 in DNA: TGTGCCAGCAGCATGGGACTAGCAGAAAACATTCAGTACTTC. Protein: CASSMGLAENIQYF.